Below, 9 T cell receptor beta chains from the same sample are listed, as sequenced in a study of response to subunit inactivated influenza vaccine. MiXCR, applied by TCRdb to the RT-PCR reads, yields one record per CDR3 protein. The sample lists about 830,000 distinct CDR3 sequences, roughly 20% occurring once. The material was PBMCs from blood, obtained approximately 5 days after vaccination. These receptors originate from a man aged 45-65 years who received an inactivated influenza vaccine.

The chain uses TRBV9 and TRBJ2-7; D not resolved. The ends were cut back, 1 base at V and 4 bases at J, with 9 bases in the middle. This CDR3 comprises 13 residues. CDR1 and CDR2 (germline): SGDLS, YYNGEE. The CDR3 bases are TGTGCCAGCAGCGTAATACCCGGGTACGAGCAGTACTTC. Its protein is CASSVIPGYEQYF.

This rearrangement joins TRBV5-6 to TRBJ1-2; 8 nucleotides match TRBD1. The CDR3 length is 14 residues. Germline loops: CDR1 SGHDT, CDR2 YYEEEE. The junction had 4 bases not matched to a gene; V was cut back by 4 bases and J by 2 bases. The CDR3 DNA sequence: TGTGCCAGCAGCACGGACAGGGCCAACTATGGCTACACCTTC. It encodes CASSTDRANYGYTF.

The rearrangement joins TRBV30 to TRBJ2-7; D is possibly TRBD1 or TRBD2 (5 bases each). Germline V gives CDR1 GTSNPN, CDR2 SVGIG (reference sequence). The CDR3 sequence is 12 residues long. The ends were cut back, 7 bases at V and 2 bases at J, with 12 bases in the middle. In DNA form, the CDR3 reads TGTGCCTTCCGGGACGGAGCCTACGAGCAGTACTTC. It translates to CAFRDGAYEQYF.

The CDR3 is CASSLTNVGTDTQYF. In DNA, the CDR3 is TGTGCCAGCAGCTTAACGAACGTGGGGACAGATACGCAGTATTTT. V gene TRBV7-9 combines with J gene TRBJ2-3; D not certain. The V end was cut by 2 bases, the J end by 3 bases, with 12 bases between. The CDR3 runs to 15 residues. Germline CDR1 is SEHNR and CDR2 is FQNEAQ (reference sequence).

The rearrangement uses TRBV12-3 or TRBV12-4 and TRBJ2-2; 7 positions agree with TRBD2. V gave up 1 base and J gave up 2 bases; unmatched junction bases: 7. This CDR3 is built from 17 residues. For the CDR3, the DNA is TGTGCCAGCAGTTTAGGGTTAGGCGGGGGAAACACCGGGGAGCTGTTTTTT. Residues: CASSLGLGGGNTGELFF.

V and J are TRBV10-3 and TRBJ2-7; 12 nucleotides line up with TRBD2. V lost 4 bases, J lost 5 bases, and 6 bases stayed unmatched. The CDR3 spans 15 residues. Germline V gene data show CDR1 as ENHRY and CDR2 as SYGVKD. Here the CDR3 reads CAISVRLAGENEQYF. CDR3 in DNA: TGTGCCATCAGTGTAAGACTAGCGGGGGAGAACGAGCAGTACTTC.

The V and J genes are TRBV10-3 and TRBJ2-5, with D possibly being TRBD1 (5 bases). Trimming stripped 2 bases from V and 5 bases from J, with 12 bases between. There are 14 residues in the CDR3. CDR1 is ENHRY, CDR2 SYGVKD, per germline. CDR3 nucleotide sequence: TGTGCCATCAGTGAGCCGTGGGGCTCGGAGACCCAGTACTTC. Amino acid sequence: CAISEPWGSETQYF.

The chain carries TRBV7-9 and TRBJ2-5; TRBD1 matches at 9 bases. The CDR3 extends over 14 amino acids. Germline trimming cut 1 base from V and 5 bases from J; bases unmatched to any gene: 2. The germline gives CDR1 SEHNR, CDR2 FQNEAQ (reference sequence). CDR3 amino acids: CASSLEQGAETQYF. The CDR3 nucleotides read TGTGCCAGCAGCTTAGAACAGGGGGCCGAGACCCAGTACTTC.

The chain employs TRBV20-1 and TRBJ2-5; a possible D gene is TRBD2 (6 bases). The CDR3 spans 13 residues. Germline CDR1 and CDR2: DFQATT and SNEGSKA (reference sequence). Trimming took 2 bases from V and 5 from J, leaving 12 bases between them. The CDR3 sequence is CSARRVLAETQYF. The CDR3 DNA reads TGCAGTGCTAGACGCGTGCTAGCGGAGACCCAGTACTTC.